A selection of T cell receptor beta chains follows, all from one sample in a study of T cell repertoires in cytomegalovirus infection. TCRdb redid the calling of the reads with MiXCR, one entry per CDR3 protein. The table records about 52,000 distinct CDR3 sequences, roughly a fifth of them present only once. Which antigens these TCRs recognize remains unknown. This material consisted of CD8+ T cells from cultured PBMCs, taken from culture after CMV antigen stimulation. The receptor source for this set is a human donor in good health (CMV status not recorded). Some clones in this sample may be carry-over from other donors' samples. Each CDR3 is given with its conserved first and last residue. Fields, in order: D gene, clone size, V gene, J gene, CDR3 protein, CDR3 DNA. The D gene is left open where the match is weak. For some rows the clone size is stated as once, few or many, or as a class when expanded; others skip it.

d_call: .; clone_size: few; v_call: TRBV7-2; j_call: TRBJ2-7; cdr3_aa: CASSLGTPYEQYF; cdr3_nt: TGTGCCAGCAGCTTGGGGACTCCCTACGAGCAGTACTTC
d_call: TRBD1; clone_size: .; v_call: TRBV6-6; j_call: TRBJ2-1; cdr3_aa: CASSYPIPDRDRGQVEQFF; cdr3_nt: TGTGCCAGCAGTTACCCCATTCCGGACCGGGACAGGGGGCAGGTTGAGCAGTTCTTC
d_call: TRBD2; clone_size: few; v_call: TRBV7-6; j_call: TRBJ2-2; cdr3_aa: CASSLQLAGAGELFF; cdr3_nt: TGTGCCAGCAGCTTACAACTAGCGGGAGCCGGGGAGCTGTTTTTT
d_call: .; clone_size: .; v_call: TRBV28; j_call: TRBJ2-1; cdr3_aa: CASSGTYNEQFF; cdr3_nt: TGTGCCAGCAGTGGAACGTACAATGAGCAGTTCTTC
d_call: TRBD1; clone_size: few; v_call: TRBV4-2; j_call: TRBJ2-7; cdr3_aa: CASSRTGTGSYEQYF; cdr3_nt: TGTGCCAGCAGCCGAACCGGGACAGGGTCCTACGAGCAGTACTTC
d_call: .; clone_size: .; v_call: TRBV11-1; j_call: TRBJ2-7; cdr3_aa: CASSAGTSRYF; cdr3_nt: TGTGCCAGCAGCGCCGGGACTTCTCGGTACTTC
d_call: .; clone_size: .; v_call: TRBV12-3/TRBV12-4; j_call: TRBJ1-1; cdr3_aa: CASSLGGRTEAFF; cdr3_nt: TGTGCCAGCAGTTTGGGGGGCAGGACTGAAGCTTTCTTT
d_call: TRBD2; clone_size: few; v_call: TRBV7-2; j_call: TRBJ2-7; cdr3_aa: CASSPVIAGGYEQYF; cdr3_nt: TGTGCCAGCAGCCCGGTAATAGCGGGGGGTTACGAGCAGTACTTC
d_call: TRBD1; clone_size: few; v_call: TRBV6-5; j_call: TRBJ2-7; cdr3_aa: CASSPPTGDEQYF; cdr3_nt: TGTGCCAGCAGTCCCCCGACAGGGGACGAGCAGTACTTC
d_call: TRBD1; clone_size: .; v_call: TRBV20-1; j_call: TRBJ1-2; cdr3_aa: CSVTRQGKVNGYTF; cdr3_nt: TGCAGTGTTACGAGACAGGGGAAGGTGAATGGCTACACCTTC
d_call: .; clone_size: .; v_call: TRBV28; j_call: TRBJ2-2; cdr3_aa: CASNQGGPGELFF; cdr3_nt: TGTGCCAGCAACCAGGGGGGTCCCGGGGAGCTGTTTTTT
d_call: TRBD1; clone_size: few; v_call: TRBV12-5; j_call: TRBJ1-3; cdr3_aa: CASDQMDRGPSGNTIYF; cdr3_nt: TGTGCTAGTGATCAAATGGACAGGGGGCCCTCTGGAAACACCATATATTTT
d_call: TRBD2; clone_size: few; v_call: TRBV12-3/TRBV12-4; j_call: TRBJ2-1; cdr3_aa: CASSPRLAGDEQFF; cdr3_nt: TGTGCCAGCAGTCCCCGTTTAGCGGGAGATGAGCAGTTCTTC
d_call: .; clone_size: .; v_call: TRBV29-1; j_call: TRBJ1-1; cdr3_aa: CSVEGKNTEAFF; cdr3_nt: TGCAGCGTTGAAGGCAAGAACACTGAAGCTTTCTTT
d_call: TRBD1; clone_size: few; v_call: TRBV7-8; j_call: TRBJ1-2; cdr3_aa: CASSLQQGFYGYTF; cdr3_nt: TGTGCCAGCAGCCTCCAACAGGGGTTCTATGGCTACACCTTC
d_call: .; clone_size: .; v_call: TRBV10-3; j_call: TRBJ1-5; cdr3_aa: CAISAEGFQPQHF; cdr3_nt: TGTGCCATCAGTGCTGAAGGGTTTCAGCCCCAGCATTTT
d_call: .; clone_size: .; v_call: TRBV7-2; j_call: TRBJ2-5; cdr3_aa: CASSRLDWPQYF; cdr3_nt: TGTGCCAGCAGCCGATTGGACTGGCCCCAGTACTTC
d_call: .; clone_size: few; v_call: TRBV12-3/TRBV12-4; j_call: TRBJ2-5; cdr3_aa: CASSLWGEETQYF; cdr3_nt: TGTGCCAGCAGTTTATGGGGAGAAGAGACCCAGTACTTC
d_call: TRBD1; clone_size: .; v_call: TRBV11-1; j_call: TRBJ2-1; cdr3_aa: CASSPDRLDYNEQFF; cdr3_nt: TGTGCCAGCAGCCCGGACAGGCTCGACTACAATGAGCAGTTCTTC
d_call: TRBD1; clone_size: few; v_call: TRBV29-1; j_call: TRBJ2-7; cdr3_aa: CSVERPGGTYEQYF; cdr3_nt: TGCAGCGTTGAGCGACCAGGGGGAACCTACGAGCAGTACTTC
d_call: .; clone_size: many; v_call: TRBV20-1; j_call: TRBJ1-2; cdr3_aa: CSASPLRLGGNGYTF; cdr3_nt: TGCAGTGCTAGCCCCCTAAGACTGGGAGGAAATGGCTACACCTTC
d_call: .; clone_size: .; v_call: TRBV6-2/TRBV6-3; j_call: TRBJ2-7; cdr3_aa: CASGGGKGEQYF; cdr3_nt: TGTGCCAGCGGGGGAGGTAAAGGCGAGCAGTACTTC
d_call: .; clone_size: few; v_call: TRBV7-6; j_call: TRBJ2-5; cdr3_aa: CASSRDISQETQYF; cdr3_nt: TGTGCCAGCAGTCGGGACATTAGTCAAGAGACCCAGTACTTC
d_call: .; clone_size: .; v_call: TRBV7-9; j_call: TRBJ1-3; cdr3_aa: CASSLGGAGNTIYF; cdr3_nt: TGTGCCAGCAGCTTAGGGGGCGCGGGAAACACCATATATTTT
d_call: TRBD1; clone_size: .; v_call: TRBV12-3/TRBV12-4; j_call: TRBJ2-5; cdr3_aa: CASSSRDRGRQETQYF; cdr3_nt: TGTGCCAGCAGTTCCCGGGACAGGGGACGCCAAGAGACCCAGTACTTC
d_call: .; clone_size: .; v_call: TRBV28; j_call: TRBJ2-5; cdr3_aa: CASSLYRVQRWDF; cdr3_nt: TGTGCCAGCAGTTTATACCGGGTCCAGAGGTGGGACTTC
d_call: .; clone_size: few; v_call: TRBV7-8; j_call: TRBJ2-1; cdr3_aa: CASSLGIPRGGNEQFF; cdr3_nt: TGTGCCAGCAGCTTAGGGATCCCCAGGGGGGGGAATGAGCAGTTCTTC
d_call: TRBD1; clone_size: .; v_call: TRBV11-2; j_call: TRBJ2-7; cdr3_aa: CASSLWTGTYEQYF; cdr3_nt: TGTGCCAGCAGCCTATGGACAGGGACCTACGAGCAGTACTTC
d_call: .; clone_size: medium-sized; v_call: TRBV11-2; j_call: TRBJ2-7; cdr3_aa: CASSFGSGPLAYEQYF; cdr3_nt: TGTGCCAGCAGCTTTGGGTCAGGTCCTCTGGCCTACGAGCAGTACTTC
d_call: TRBD1; clone_size: .; v_call: TRBV6-5; j_call: TRBJ1-2; cdr3_aa: CASSYSGTGSDGYTF; cdr3_nt: TGTGCCAGCAGTTACTCTGGGACAGGGAGCGATGGCTACACCTTC
d_call: TRBD1; clone_size: few; v_call: TRBV7-9; j_call: TRBJ1-3; cdr3_aa: CASSPDPGQVSGNTIYF; cdr3_nt: TGTGCCAGCAGCCCCGATCCGGGACAGGTTTCTGGAAACACCATATATTTT
d_call: .; clone_size: .; v_call: TRBV7-2; j_call: TRBJ2-1; cdr3_aa: CASTLKSSYNEQFF; cdr3_nt: TGTGCCAGCACCCTCAAGAGCTCCTACAATGAGCAGTTCTTC
d_call: .; clone_size: few; v_call: TRBV27; j_call: TRBJ1-5; cdr3_aa: CASSLLGSQPQHF; cdr3_nt: TGTGCCAGCAGTTTATTAGGGAGTCAGCCCCAGCATTTT
d_call: .; clone_size: many; v_call: TRBV7-2; j_call: TRBJ2-5; cdr3_aa: CASSLSGLQETQYF; cdr3_nt: TGTGCCAGCAGCTTGTCTGGACTACAAGAGACCCAGTACTTC
d_call: TRBD2; clone_size: few; v_call: TRBV10-2; j_call: TRBJ2-1; cdr3_aa: CASVLAGDEQFF; cdr3_nt: TGCGCCAGTGTTCTAGCGGGGGATGAGCAGTTCTTC
d_call: .; clone_size: few; v_call: TRBV6-2/TRBV6-3; j_call: TRBJ2-3; cdr3_aa: CASSYTPERDTRTDTQYF; cdr3_nt: TGTGCCAGCAGTTACACCCCAGAACGGGACACTCGCACAGATACGCAGTATTTT
d_call: .; clone_size: few; v_call: TRBV11-2; j_call: TRBJ2-3; cdr3_aa: CASSLLFAATDTQYF; cdr3_nt: TGTGCCAGCAGCTTGCTGTTCGCGGCCACAGATACGCAGTATTTT
d_call: TRBD2; clone_size: .; v_call: TRBV5-1; j_call: TRBJ2-2; cdr3_aa: CASSIREAGVTGELFF; cdr3_nt: TGCGCCAGCAGTATCCGGGAAGCGGGGGTTACCGGGGAGCTGTTTTTT
d_call: .; clone_size: .; v_call: TRBV6-6; j_call: TRBJ2-5; cdr3_aa: CASSHLQFPQETQYF; cdr3_nt: TGTGCCAGCAGTCATCTACAGTTTCCCCAAGAGACCCAGTACTTC
d_call: .; clone_size: once; v_call: TRBV7-9; j_call: TRBJ1-5; cdr3_aa: CASGASEPQHF; cdr3_nt: TGTGCCAGCGGGGCCTCCGAACCCCAGCATTTT
d_call: .; clone_size: .; v_call: TRBV7-6; j_call: TRBJ2-6; cdr3_aa: CASSYRAASGANVLTF; cdr3_nt: TGTGCCAGCAGCTACAGGGCGGCTTCTGGGGCCAACGTCCTGACTTTC
d_call: .; clone_size: once; v_call: TRBV7-4; j_call: TRBJ2-7; cdr3_aa: CASSLVGHKPYEQYF; cdr3_nt: TGTGCCAGCAGCTTAGTGGGACATAAACCCTACGAGCAGTACTTC
d_call: .; clone_size: .; v_call: TRBV6-2/TRBV6-3; j_call: TRBJ1-1; cdr3_aa: CASSPLDIRNTEAFF; cdr3_nt: TGTGCCAGCAGTCCTCTCGACATACGGAACACTGAAGCTTTCTTT
d_call: .; clone_size: .; v_call: TRBV4-1; j_call: TRBJ2-7; cdr3_aa: CASSPGALSYEQYF; cdr3_nt: TGCGCCAGCAGCCCTGGTGCGCTCTCCTACGAGCAGTACTTC
d_call: .; clone_size: many; v_call: TRBV27; j_call: TRBJ1-2; cdr3_aa: CASSPGSRVNYGYTF; cdr3_nt: TGTGCCAGCAGTCCCGGCTCCAGGGTTAACTATGGCTACACCTTC
d_call: TRBD2; clone_size: .; v_call: TRBV7-9; j_call: TRBJ2-3; cdr3_aa: CASAPSHRAGGPADTQYF; cdr3_nt: TGTGCCAGCGCCCCGAGTCATCGAGCGGGGGGGCCGGCAGATACGCAGTATTTT
d_call: .; clone_size: few; v_call: TRBV6-2/TRBV6-3; j_call: TRBJ2-5; cdr3_aa: CASSSGGGLVEETQYF; cdr3_nt: TGTGCCAGCAGTTCAGGGGGGGGCTTGGTAGAAGAGACCCAGTACTTC
d_call: TRBD1; clone_size: once; v_call: TRBV7-9; j_call: TRBJ2-7; cdr3_aa: CASSGGTGGHSEQYF; cdr3_nt: TGTGCCAGCAGCGGAGGGACAGGGGGTCACTCCGAGCAGTACTTC
d_call: .; clone_size: .; v_call: TRBV5-6; j_call: TRBJ1-1; cdr3_aa: CASSPPGAGEAFF; cdr3_nt: TGTGCCAGCAGCCCTCCGGGGGCCGGCGAAGCTTTCTTT
d_call: TRBD2; clone_size: .; v_call: TRBV4-1; j_call: TRBJ2-1; cdr3_aa: CASSQEESGLVAGEQFF; cdr3_nt: TGCGCCAGCAGCCAAGAAGAGTCCGGGCTCGTAGCGGGTGAGCAGTTCTTC